This entry describes one T cell receptor (beta chain). These data come from a study of blood T cells in healthy people across ages. Next came a second PCR, run for roughly 6 to 11 cycles, which used a sample-barcoded 5' primer along with a J-beta primer mix. The authors tagged each cDNA molecule using a template-switch adaptor with 12 random nucleotides. Per-sample output comprised a minimum of 2.5 million paired-end reads containing CDR3. TCRdb re-called the 5' RACE reads through MiXCR, storing one row per CDR3 protein. This sample carries 700,000 to 950,000 distinct CDR3 sequences, about 62% of them seen once, and the ten largest clones take 22%. The receptor comes from a man aged 30-40 years in good health. The material sequenced was blood.

CDR3 sequence reads: CSASDANEQFF. The CDR3 DNA sequence: TGCAGTGCCTCGGACGCGAATGAGCAGTTCTTC. The gene calls are TRBV20-1 and TRBJ2-1; no clear D gene. CDR1 and CDR2 (germline): DFQATT, SNEGSKA (reference sequence). CDR3 length: 11 residues. The V end lost 6 bases, the J end lost 7 bases, and 10 bases lay between the germline ends.